This T cell receptor beta chain was observed in a study of blood T cell repertoires in COVID-19 (dated by TCRdb to the early 2020s). Study-wide context: Samples covering the acute and convalescent phases of COVID-19 were provided by collaborators in the United States, Italy and Spain. Nearly every sample came with metadata listing a de-identified subject ID, COVID-19 status, age in years and sex. Samples were obtained from the ongoing ImmuneRACE study (first 160 participants) and from approximately 1,200 subjects provided by 6 global collaborators. The prospective study material was composed of cDNA or gDNA derived from T cells, B-cell-depleted T cells, or PBMCs. Where HLA class I and class II types were available, the types were taken from metadata supplied by the sample provider, not from assay-based typing. The repertoires were made available in a free public database intended to serve as a resource for research on the immune response to SARS-CoV-2. Deeply sampled blood TCRbeta repertoires from subjects exposed to, actively infected with, or recovered from COVID-19 were included in the dataset.

The paper as a whole reports these results and caveats: The amount of clinical and demographic metadata varied by source and participant and was provided uncurated.

The collaborating institutions used their own protocols to collect whole blood in K2EDTA tubes. For TCRbeta analysis, collaborators shipped samples as frozen whole blood, isolated PBMCs, or DNA extracted from either of those sample types. Notes on this clone: No antigen is known for it. No clone much larger than this one lies a single base away; base qualities are absent.

TCRbeta CDR3 regions were amplified from genomic DNA using the immunoSEQ Assay, a bias-controlled multiplex PCR. The study's processing was this. Nucleated cell counts per sample were estimated from amplification of reference gene primers within the assay. Sequence reads were collapsed and filtered to measure the absolute abundance of every unique TCRbeta CDR3 rearrangement. For each sample, productive Simpson clonality was calculated as the square root of Simpson's diversity index across productive rearrangements. This immuneACCESS table, as held by TCRdb, lists in-frame sequences with V and J called but not all clones. Of the missing ones, under half trace to an unresolved V gene in checked studies; the others have no known cause. V, J and clone size are taken as reported in that table, and D and trimming were inferred from the DNA itself. For this sample the table gives under 250,000 clones, of which more than 70% were detected only once. Together, the top ten hold 9.5% to 15% of the sample.

Material: peripheral blood. The sequence derives from a human donor in a cohort sampled during active COVID-19.

The sequence in DNA is TGTGCCAGCAGCTTAGCAGGGGACGAGCAGTACTTC. Its protein reads: CASSLAGDEQYF. The rearranged chain carries TRBV5-5 and TRBJ2-7; TRBD1 is possibly the D segment (6 matching bases). CDR1 is given as SGHKS and CDR2 as YYEKEE, both from the germline V gene (reference sequence). There are 12 amino acids in the CDR3, from cysteine to phenylalanine inclusive. Only the CDR3 region is kept as DNA, spanning 36 bases read in frame from base 1. V is shortened by 2 bases, J by 5 bases, and the region joining them spans 8 bases.